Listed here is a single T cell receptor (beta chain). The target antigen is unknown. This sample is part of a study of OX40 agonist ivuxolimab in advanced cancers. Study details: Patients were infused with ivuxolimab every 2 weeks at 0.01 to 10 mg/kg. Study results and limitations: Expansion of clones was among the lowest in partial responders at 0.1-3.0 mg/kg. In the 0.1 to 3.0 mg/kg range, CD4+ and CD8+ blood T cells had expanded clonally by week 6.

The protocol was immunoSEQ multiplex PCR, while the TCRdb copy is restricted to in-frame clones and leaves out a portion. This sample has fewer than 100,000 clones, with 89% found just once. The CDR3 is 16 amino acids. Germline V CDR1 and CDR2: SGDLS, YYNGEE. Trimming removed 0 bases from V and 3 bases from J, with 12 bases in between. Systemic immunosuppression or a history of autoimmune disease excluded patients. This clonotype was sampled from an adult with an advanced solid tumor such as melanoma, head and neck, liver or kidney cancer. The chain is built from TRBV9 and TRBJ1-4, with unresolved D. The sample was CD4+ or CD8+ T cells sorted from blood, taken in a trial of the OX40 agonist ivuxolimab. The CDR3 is CASSVVDKAPNEKLFF. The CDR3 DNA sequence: TGTGCCAGCAGCGTAGTCGATAAGGCACCTAATGAAAAACTGTTTTTT.